Presented here are 25 T cell receptor beta chains from one specimen sequenced in a study of identical twins. TCRdb reprocessed the 5' RACE reads via MiXCR and lists one record per CDR3 protein. Of 500,000 to 700,000 distinct CDR3 sequences in the sample, around 7.4% are singletons; the top ten hold 1.5% to 2%. These data also featured in a second study, about yellow fever vaccine responses in identical twins.

The sequenced sample consisted of PBMCs. The receptors originated from a woman between 18 and 30 years old in good health.

Comment on this clonotype: A junction boundary mismatches the germline segment, possibly from a read error. The chain links TRBV24-1 to TRBJ2-5; D unclear. This CDR3 is 8 amino acids long. Germline CDR1 and CDR2: KGHDR and SFDVKD. The CDR3 sequence: CATSDKDF. For the CDR3, the DNA is TGTGCCACCAGTGATAAGGACTTC.

This clonotype was observed a few times. In nucleotides, the CDR3 is TGTGCCACCAGTGATTCGTTTTCGGGAGCGAGCTCCTACAATGAGCAGTTCTTC. Translation: CATSDSFSGASSYNEQFF. This rearrangement joins TRBV24-1 to TRBJ2-1, with D maybe TRBD2 (6 bases). CDR3 length: 18 amino acids. Trimming cost V 2 bases and J 0 bases, with 16 bases left between them. The germline CDR1 and CDR2 sequences are KGHDR and SFDVKD.

The sample holds a few counts of this clonotype. This chain joins TRBV7-9 and TRBJ2-3; TRBD2 is a possible D gene (5 bases). This CDR3 contains 17 residues. Trimming stripped 3 bases from V and 5 bases from J, with 21 bases between. Germline V CDR1 and CDR2: SEHNR, FQNEAQ (reference sequence). In DNA form, the CDR3 reads TGTGCCAGCAGCTTCAGTCAGAGCGGTCCCCTTGGAGATACGCAGTATTTT. As protein: CASSFSQSGPLGDTQYF.

This chain connects TRBV29-1 to TRBJ1-1; 9 nucleotides line up with TRBD1. The V gene's germline CDR1 is SQVTM and CDR2 ANQGSEA. This CDR3 contains 14 residues. V lost 7 bases, J lost 4 bases, and 10 bases stayed unmatched. The CDR3 nucleotides read TGCAGCGCCATACAGACAGGGGGTCGCACTGAAGCTTTCTTT. This translates into CSAIQTGGRTEAFF.

This clonotype showed up many times. The rearrangement uses TRBV29-1 and TRBJ2-1; 11 bases align to TRBD1. This CDR3 region has 20 residues. V was pared by 5 bases and J by 2 bases, with 20 bases of the junction left unmatched. The germline V gene has CDR1 SQVTM and CDR2 ANQGSEA. The CDR3 nucleotides read TGCAGCGTTCAACACTTACCGGGACAGGGGGGTGTCAAAACCTACAATGAGCAGTTCTTC. Translating it yields CSVQHLPGQGGVKTYNEQFF.

The sample holds a few counts of this clonotype. V and J are TRBV15 and TRBJ2-5; 7 bases line up with TRBD1. The CDR3 length is 14 residues. The germline V gene encodes CDR1 LNHNV and CDR2 YYDKDF (reference sequence). V lost 3 bases to trimming and J lost 2 bases; unmatched junction nucleotides: 3. The DNA for the CDR3 is TGTGCCACCAGCAGGGACAGGAGACAAGAGACCCAGTACTTC. Its translation: CATSRDRRQETQYF.

Ten or more counts support this clonotype. The chain employs TRBV7-9 and TRBJ1-1; D is uncertain. Germline CDR1 reads SEHNR; CDR2 reads FQNEAQ (reference sequence). The CDR3 totals 14 residues. Trimming removed 4 bases at V and 1 base at J, with 10 bases between. CDR3 amino acids: CASSSSTENTEAFF. CDR3 nucleotide sequence: TGTGCCAGCAGCTCATCCACAGAGAACACTGAAGCTTTCTTT.

This clonotype was seen many times. The chain has TRBV10-3 and TRBJ2-5; 12 bases line up with TRBD2. Trimming at V came to 6 bases and at J to 5 bases, leaving 7 bases not matched to a gene. The CDR3 extends over 15 amino acids. Germline loops: CDR1 ENHRY, CDR2 SYGVKD. CDR3 region: CAIRATSGSMETQYF. CDR3 nucleotides: TGTGCCATCAGGGCGACTAGCGGGAGTATGGAGACCCAGTACTTC.

Only a few counts were recorded for this clonotype. V gene TRBV28 combines with J gene TRBJ2-1, with unresolved D. CDR3 size: 15 residues. Germline CDR1 MDHEN, CDR2 SYDVKM. With 6 bases removed from V and 0 bases from J, the gap between germline ends came to 12 bases. CDR3 protein: CASSTVTISYNEQFF. The DNA of the CDR3 is TGTGCCAGCAGCACCGTCACCATCTCCTACAATGAGCAGTTCTTC.

V usage is TRBV6-1 and J usage is TRBJ1-1; no firm D call. Per the germline V gene, CDR1 is MNHNS and CDR2 is SASEGT. This CDR3 comprises 13 residues. V was clipped by 5 bases and J by 5 bases, with 12 bases between them. CDR3 region: CASSQPRDTEAFF. DNA for the CDR3: TGTGCCAGCAGTCAGCCGAGGGATACTGAAGCTTTCTTT.

This clonotype was recorded many times. This chain uses TRBV12-3 or TRBV12-4 with TRBJ1-1; D gene ambiguous. The CDR3 has 14 amino acids. The germline V and J ends were trimmed by 2 bases and 0 bases, with 7 bases remaining between them. CDR3 nucleotides: TGTGCCAGCAGTTTAAAACAGCTGAACACTGAAGCTTTCTTT. It codes for CASSLKQLNTEAFF.

This clonotype has just a few counts. The rearrangement joins TRBV3-1 to TRBJ1-1; D gene unclear. In germline, CDR1 is LGHDT, CDR2 YNNKEL (reference sequence). The CDR3 extends over 16 amino acids. V lost 2 bases to trimming and J lost 0 bases, with 13 bases between them. The DNA of the CDR3 is TGTGCCAGCAGCCAAATGAAACAGAGGATGAACACTGAAGCTTTCTTT. Protein sequence: CASSQMKQRMNTEAFF.

This clonotype was counted between two and nine times. The V call is TRBV7-8, the J call TRBJ2-1; possibly TRBD2 for D (6 bases). Germline loops: CDR1 SGHVS, CDR2 FQNEAQ. The CDR3 extends over 16 amino acids. V was clipped by 4 bases and J by 8 bases, with 21 bases between them. The CDR3 DNA follows: TGTGCCAGCAGCTCACTTAGGTTCGGGGGTTTCTATGAGCAGTTCTTC. It encodes CASSSLRFGGFYEQFF.

To note about this clonotype: One junction end does not reproduce the germline sequence, and a read error may be involved. The chain links TRBV20-1 to TRBJ2-2; 9 bases are shared with TRBD2. The germline V gene has CDR1 DFQATT and CDR2 SNEGSKA (reference sequence). The CDR3 loop spans 16 amino acids. CDR3 in amino acids: CCAQGLADKNTGELFF. CDR3 in DNA: TGCTGTGCTCAGGGACTAGCAGATAAGAACACCGGGGAGCTGTTTTTT.

This clonotype occurred a few times. The V call is TRBV20-1, the J call TRBJ2-1; D is ambiguous. Germline loops: CDR1 DFQATT, CDR2 SNEGSKA (reference sequence). The CDR3 extends over 13 amino acids. Trimming removed 1 base at V and 6 bases at J, with 10 bases between. CDR3 nucleotide sequence: TGCAGTGCTAGAGTAGCAATGGTCAATGAGCAGTTCTTC. This codes for CSARVAMVNEQFF.

This chain joins TRBV14 and TRBJ1-4; D not resolved. CDR3 size: 15 residues. V was clipped by 1 base and J by 0 bases, with 6 bases between them. Germline-derived CDR1 and CDR2 are SGHDN and FVKESK. CDR3 loop: CASSQGSATNEKLFF. CDR3 DNA: TGTGCCAGCAGCCAAGGCTCTGCAACTAATGAAAAACTGTTTTTT.

As concerns this clonotype: One end of the junction varies from germline; a read error may be responsible. V gene TRBV20-1 combines with J gene TRBJ2-1; 8 nucleotides align to TRBD2. The CDR3 runs to 14 residues. Looked up from germline, CDR1 is DFQATT and CDR2 is SNEGSKA (reference sequence). DNA for the CDR3: TGCAGTGCTAGAGATGTAGCTAGCGGGTGGGTCACGCTCTTC. This translates into CSARDVASGWVTLF.

The chain employs TRBV25-1 and TRBJ1-1; weak D call: TRBD1 (6 bases). Germline CDR1 and CDR2: MGHDK and SYGVNS. V was cut by 9 bases and J by 5 bases, with 16 bases left in between. The CDR3 loop spans 13 amino acids. Here the CDR3 DNA reads TGTGCCAGTCGGAGGGGGGCGGGTACTGAAGCTTTCTTT. This encodes CASRRGAGTEAFF.

This clonotype was seen a few times. V is TRBV28 and J is TRBJ2-2; D is possibly TRBD1 (6 bases). The germline V and J ends were trimmed by 3 bases and 0 bases, with 17 bases remaining between them. Germline V gene lookup returns CDR1 MDHEN and CDR2 SYDVKM. This CDR3 region has 18 residues. The CDR3 region has the DNA TGTGCCAGCAGTTTTTGGGTGGGACAAGAAGCGAACACCGGGGAGCTGTTTTTT. Translated, it gives CASSFWVGQEANTGELFF.

This clonotype was detected only a few times. J is TRBJ1-3 and V is TRBV20-1; D gene uncertain. V was shortened by 1 base and J by 3 bases, with 13 bases between the two germline ends. There are 15 residues in the CDR3. Germline V gene sequence: CDR1 DFQATT, CDR2 SNEGSKA (reference sequence). The CDR3 loop is CSARGGGSGGNTIYF. CDR3 DNA sequence: TGCAGTGCTAGAGGAGGCGGCAGCGGTGGAAACACCATATATTTT.

This clonotype was found a few times. This rearrangement joins TRBV3-1 to TRBJ2-7; no firm D call. Germline assignment: CDR1 LGHDT and CDR2 YNNKEL (reference sequence). Trimming stripped 4 bases from V and 5 bases from J, with 12 bases between. This CDR3 comprises 13 residues. CDR3 residues: CASSPLMGHEQYF. The CDR3 nucleotides read TGTGCCAGCAGCCCCCTTATGGGTCACGAGCAGTACTTC.

This chain connects TRBV7-3 to TRBJ2-7, with TRBD2 matching 7 bases. Trimming at V came to 2 bases and at J to 3 bases, leaving 7 bases not matched to a gene. There are 15 residues in the CDR3. Germline V gene lookup returns CDR1 SGHTA and CDR2 FQGTGA. CDR3: CASSLVSGTIYEQYF. The CDR3 DNA reads TGTGCCAGCAGCTTAGTCTCTGGGACTATCTACGAGCAGTACTTC. Together with reference TRBV7-3 and TRBJ2-7, the CDR3 gives the full variable domain: GAGVSQTPSNKVTEKGKYVELRCDPISGHTALYWYRQSLGQGPEFLIYFQGTGAADDSGLPNDRFFAVRPEGSVSTLKIQRTERGDSAVYLCASSLVSGTIYEQYFGPGTRLTVT.

This clonotype appeared a few times. V usage is TRBV9 and J usage is TRBJ2-1; D could derive from TRBD1 or TRBD2 (5 bases each). V was pared by 4 bases and J by 7 bases, with 24 bases between. The CDR3 length is 17 residues. Looked up from germline, CDR1 is SGDLS and CDR2 is YYNGEE. The CDR3 DNA follows: TGTGCCAGCAGCCTGCGTATGATGTCGTTGGGGGAGAATGAGCAGTTCTTC. Encoded protein: CASSLRMMSLGENEQFF.

This chain links TRBV11-1 with TRBJ1-1; no clear D gene. CDR1 and CDR2 (germline): SGHAT, FQDESV (reference sequence). The CDR3 spans 12 residues. V was cut by 4 bases and J by 12 bases, with 15 bases left in between. CDR3 loop: CASSSASGNPFF. The CDR3 DNA is TGTGCCAGCAGCTCCGCTTCCGGGAATCCTTTCTTT.

This clonotype was observed at least ten times. J is TRBJ2-7 and V is TRBV11-2, with a weak D call TRBD2 (5 bases). The germline V gene has CDR1 SGHAT and CDR2 FQNNGV. CDR3 length equals 13 residues. Trimming stripped 4 bases from V and 7 bases from J, with 14 bases between. The CDR3 nucleotides are TGTGCCAGCAGCTCGGCGGGTCTCGATGAGCAGTACTTC. Translation: CASSSAGLDEQYF.